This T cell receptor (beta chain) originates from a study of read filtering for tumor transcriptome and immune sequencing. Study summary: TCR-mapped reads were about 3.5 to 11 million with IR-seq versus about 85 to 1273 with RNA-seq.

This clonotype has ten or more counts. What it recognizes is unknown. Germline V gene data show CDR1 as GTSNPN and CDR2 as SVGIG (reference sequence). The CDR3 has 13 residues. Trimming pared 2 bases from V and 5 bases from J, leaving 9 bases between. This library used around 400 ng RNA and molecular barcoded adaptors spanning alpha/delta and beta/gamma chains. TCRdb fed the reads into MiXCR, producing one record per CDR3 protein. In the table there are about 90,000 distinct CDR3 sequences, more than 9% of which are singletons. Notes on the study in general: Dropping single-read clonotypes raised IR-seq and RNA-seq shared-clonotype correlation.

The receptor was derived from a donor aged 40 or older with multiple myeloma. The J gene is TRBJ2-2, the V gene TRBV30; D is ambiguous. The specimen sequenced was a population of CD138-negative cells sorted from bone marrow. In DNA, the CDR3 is TGTGCCTGGAGTTCCTCCCTTACCGGGGAGCTGTTTTTT. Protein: CAWSSSLTGELFF.